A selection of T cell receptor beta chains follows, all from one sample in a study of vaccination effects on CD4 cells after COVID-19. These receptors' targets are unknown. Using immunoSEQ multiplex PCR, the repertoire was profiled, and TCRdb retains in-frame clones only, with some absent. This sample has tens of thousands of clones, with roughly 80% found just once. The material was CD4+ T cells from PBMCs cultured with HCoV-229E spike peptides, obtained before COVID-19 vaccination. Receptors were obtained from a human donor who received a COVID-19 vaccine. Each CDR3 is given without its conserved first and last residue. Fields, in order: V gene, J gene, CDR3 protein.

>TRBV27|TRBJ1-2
ASSSGTGRYGYT
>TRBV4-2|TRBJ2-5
ASSQGLAGSETQY
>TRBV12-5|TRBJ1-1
ASGARQGAGAF
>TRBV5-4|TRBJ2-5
ASSPSGGALGETQY
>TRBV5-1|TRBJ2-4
ASSLYGQGIQY
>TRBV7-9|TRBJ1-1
ASSRTGTGGRTEAF
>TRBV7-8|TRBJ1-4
ASSPQATNEKLF
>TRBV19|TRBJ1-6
ASSLQGRDNSPLH
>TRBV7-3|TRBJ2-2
ASSLEPAPGTGELF
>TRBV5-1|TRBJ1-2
ASSLAGGLDGYT
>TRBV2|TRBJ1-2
ASLREENRGGYT
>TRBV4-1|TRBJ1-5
ASSQDSGGGGYQPQH
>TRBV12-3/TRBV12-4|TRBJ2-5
ASSLRGRETQY
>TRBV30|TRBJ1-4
AWSAAGTATNEKLF
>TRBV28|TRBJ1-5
ASSLGSYSNQPQH
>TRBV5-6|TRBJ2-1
ASSLEWVSLGYNEQF
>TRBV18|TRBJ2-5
ASSPPLAGGFETQY
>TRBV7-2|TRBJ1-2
ASAWTSTDGYT
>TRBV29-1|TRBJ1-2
SVEILYYGYT
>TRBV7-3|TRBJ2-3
ASSLRGAADTQY
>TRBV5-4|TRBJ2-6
ASSTPGSGANVLT
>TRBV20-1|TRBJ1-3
SASLPSGNTIY
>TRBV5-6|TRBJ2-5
ASSLVEETQY
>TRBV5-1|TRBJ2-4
ASSLGQGKNIQY
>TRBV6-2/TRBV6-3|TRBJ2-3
ASSYREDTQY
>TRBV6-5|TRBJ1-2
ASSPPEGNHGYT
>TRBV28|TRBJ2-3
ASRGTSGGTDTQY
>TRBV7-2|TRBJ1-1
ASSSKAGLNTEAF
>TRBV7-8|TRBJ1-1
ASSRQTEAF
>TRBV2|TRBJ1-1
ASSVGSWTEAF
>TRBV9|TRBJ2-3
ASSVGDSRVDTQY
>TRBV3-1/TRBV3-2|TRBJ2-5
ASSQVVVGTQY
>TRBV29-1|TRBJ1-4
SVSPITTNEKLF
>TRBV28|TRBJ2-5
ATPGPHQETQY
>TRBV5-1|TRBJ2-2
ASSFEGQGNTGELF
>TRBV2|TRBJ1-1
ASKSPYTEAF
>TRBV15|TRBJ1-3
ATSRDPVGGGNTIY
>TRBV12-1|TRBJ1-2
ASSALRGRTFHYGYT
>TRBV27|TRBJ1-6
ASSLLPPGQLVH
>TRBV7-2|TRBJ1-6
ASSLGGGLSPLH
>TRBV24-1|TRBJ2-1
ATSDAGTRGYNEQF
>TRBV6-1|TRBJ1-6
ASSALGDSSYNSPLH
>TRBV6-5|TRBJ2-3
ASARSGRTDTQY
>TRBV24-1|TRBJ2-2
ATSDPTSGRNTGELF